A selection of T cell receptor beta chains follows, all from one sample in a study of T cells after yellow fever vaccination. TCRdb re-analysed the 5' RACE reads in MiXCR, keeping a single row per CDR3 protein. The table includes hundreds of thousands of distinct CDR3 sequences, 4.1% detected once. Sequences were derived from PBMCs, sampled 5 days after the yellow fever booster vaccination. These receptors were taken from a man aged 18 to 29 who received the YFV17D yellow fever vaccine. The CDR3 runs from the conserved cysteine through the conserved F or W. Fields, in order: J gene, clone size, V gene, D gene, CDR3 protein, CDR3 DNA. The D gene is left open where the match is weak. Some rows mark clone size as missing; the rest say once, few, many or name a class of expanded clone.

TRBJ1-6 few TRBV3-1 . CASSPNPGNSPLHF TGTGCCAGCAGCCCGAACCCGGGCAATTCACCCCTCCACTTT
TRBJ2-3 few TRBV12-5 . CASGPSGTDTQYF TGTGCTAGTGGTCCGTCGGGCACAGATACGCAGTATTTT
TRBJ2-3 . TRBV11-2 . CASSLGRGEVTDTQYF TGTGCCAGCAGCTTAGGACGCGGGGAGGTTACAGATACGCAGTATTTT
TRBJ2-3 few TRBV6-5 TRBD2 CASSYSSSGGPDTQYF TGTGCCAGCAGTTACTCGTCTAGCGGGGGGCCAGATACGCAGTATTTT
TRBJ2-5 many TRBV9 . CASSVGRLVLETQYF TGTGCCAGCAGCGTAGGTAGACTAGTTCTAGAGACCCAGTACTTC
TRBJ1-5 few TRBV7-2 . CASSSRGVRNQPQHF TGTGCCAGCAGCTCCCGGGGGGTACGCAATCAGCCCCAGCATTTT
TRBJ2-5 many TRBV5-1 TRBD1 CASSLGMTGGQRETQYF TGCGCCAGCAGCTTGGGGATGACAGGGGGCCAACGGGAGACCCAGTACTTC
TRBJ2-1 many TRBV19 . CASSIRAGLYNEQFF TGTGCCAGTAGTATTCGGGCGGGGCTTTACAATGAGCAGTTCTTC
TRBJ2-2 many TRBV7-2 . CASSLGWDTGELFF TGTGCCAGCAGCTTAGGTTGGGACACCGGGGAGCTGTTTTTT
TRBJ1-4 few TRBV20-1 . CSTCGGGRKLFF TGCAGTACCTGCGGGGGGGGCAGAAAACTGTTTTTT
TRBJ2-5 . TRBV7-3 . CASSRYAQETQYF TGTGCCAGCAGCCGCTATGCCCAAGAGACCCAGTACTTC
TRBJ1-1 . TRBV12-3/TRBV12-4 . CASNPTGFGTEAFF TGTGCCAGCAACCCAACAGGGTTCGGCACTGAAGCTTTCTTT
TRBJ1-2 many TRBV29-1 . CSVARGRGGYTF TGCAGCGTTGCCCGGGGAAGAGGTGGCTACACCTTC
TRBJ2-1 many TRBV7-7 TRBD2 CASSSSSGGNEQFF TGTGCTAGCAGCTCGTCTAGCGGGGGTAATGAGCAGTTCTTC
TRBJ2-5 . TRBV7-8 . CASSLQYRETQYF TGTGCCAGCAGCTTACAGTACCGAGAGACCCAGTACTTC
TRBJ2-2 few TRBV12-3/TRBV12-4 . CASTRGGELFF TGTGCCAGCACGCGGGGCGGGGAGCTGTTTTTT
TRBJ2-5 . TRBV24-1 . CATSDFQGLEETQYF TGTGCCACCAGTGATTTTCAAGGGCTTGAAGAGACCCAGTACTTC
TRBJ2-7 many TRBV27 . CASSAQGYEQYF TGTGCCAGCAGTGCCCAGGGATACGAGCAGTACTTC
TRBJ1-2 . TRBV7-2 . CASSFSRVSYGYTF TGTGCCAGCAGCTTCTCGAGGGTAAGCTATGGCTACACCTTC
TRBJ1-5 few TRBV6-2/TRBV6-3 . CASDPGGVSQPQHF TGTGCCAGTGACCCCGGCGGGGTGAGTCAGCCCCAGCATTTT
TRBJ1-6 . TRBV6-6 . CASSYRRAYNSPLHF TGTGCCAGCAGTTACCGGAGGGCCTATAATTCACCCCTCCACTTT
TRBJ2-1 few TRBV12-3/TRBV12-4 TRBD1 CASKDRGNEQFF TGTGCCAGCAAGGACAGGGGGAATGAGCAGTTCTTC
TRBJ2-2 few TRBV24-1 TRBD2 CATSDSSGGGNTGELFF TGTGCCACCAGTGATTCGTCGGGGGGTGGAAACACCGGGGAGCTGTTTTTT
TRBJ1-6 many TRBV6-5 . CASSLGGAASSYNSPLHF TGTGCCAGCAGCTTAGGGGGGGCGGCTAGCTCCTATAATTCACCCCTCCACTTT
TRBJ2-2 . TRBV12-3/TRBV12-4 . CACSLGAWELFF TGTGCCTGCAGTTTGGGGGCGTGGGAGCTGTTTTTT
TRBJ2-7 many TRBV12-3/TRBV12-4 . CASSFGGEQYF TGTGCCAGCAGTTTCGGGGGCGAGCAGTACTTC
TRBJ2-7 . TRBV11-2 TRBD1 CASSAGKTGIEQYF TGTGCCAGCAGCGCCGGTAAGACAGGGATCGAGCAGTACTTC
TRBJ1-6 few TRBV7-2 . CASSASGETFSPLHF TGTGCCAGCAGCGCATCAGGGGAAACTTTTTCACCCCTCCACTTT
TRBJ1-5 few TRBV19 TRBD1 CASSIFLAGQNQPQHF TGTGCCAGTAGTATCTTTTTGGCGGGACAGAATCAGCCCCAGCATTTT
TRBJ2-2 few TRBV12-3/TRBV12-4 TRBD1 CASRQTGKTGELFF TGTGCCAGCAGGCAGACAGGGAAAACCGGGGAGCTGTTTTTT
TRBJ2-1 many TRBV6-2/TRBV6-3 . CASSYYRLSSYNEQFF TGTGCCAGCAGTTACTATAGGCTAAGCTCCTACAATGAGCAGTTCTTC
TRBJ1-1 . TRBV6-6 . CASTPQGNTEAFF TGTGCCAGCACCCCACAGGGGAACACTGAAGCTTTCTTT
TRBJ1-5 . TRBV7-2 . CASSLEGAFYSNQPQHF TGTGCCAGCAGCTTAGAAGGGGCCTTCTATAGCAATCAGCCCCAGCATTTT